The 24 T cell receptor beta chains given below trace back to one sample, sequenced in a study of PD-L1 blockade in urothelial cancer. Method: immunoSEQ multiplex PCR; TCRdb's copy keeps in-frame clones and lacks some. The sample holds some 41,000 clones, under 90% seen once. Time point denoted: peripheral blood 6 weeks after treatment start. This specimen consisted of PBMCs, obtained around atezolizumab (anti-PD-L1) treatment. The receptors were gathered from a man aged 55 to 70 with urothelial cancer.

On this clone itself: The junction does not match germline at one end; this may be a read error. The J gene is TRBJ1-1, the V gene TRBV5-1, with 8 bases matching TRBD1. This CDR3 contains 13 residues. Germline-derived CDR1 and CDR2 are SGHRS and YFSETQ. The CDR3 DNA reads as TGCGCCAGCAGATTGGGACAGGACACTGAAGCTTTCTTT. Its protein product is CASRLGQDTEAFF. Full variable domain (rest looked up from reference TRBV5-1 and TRBJ1-1): KAGVTQTPRYLIKTRGQQVTLSCSPISGHRSVSWYQQTPGQGLQFLFEYFSETQRNKGNFPGRFSGRQFSNSRSEMNVSTLELGDSALYLCASRLGQDTEAFFGQGTRLTVV.

The rearrangement joins TRBV2 to TRBJ2-5, with D maybe TRBD1 (5 bases). Trimming cost V 6 bases and J 3 bases, with 8 bases left between them. Germline loops: CDR1 SNHLY, CDR2 FYNNEI. This CDR3 is 12 amino acids long. The CDR3 region has the DNA TGTGCCAGCAGGACCAGGGAAGAGACCCAGTACTTC. It encodes CASRTREETQYF.

The chain couples TRBV28 to TRBJ2-7; a possible D gene is TRBD2 (7 bases). This CDR3 has 15 amino acids. Per the germline V gene, CDR1 is MDHEN and CDR2 is SYDVKM. V was clipped by 6 bases and J by 3 bases, with 18 bases between them. DNA for the CDR3: TGTGCCAGCAGCCGCCCAGGGGAGGGGAACTACGAGCAGTACTTC. This gives the protein CASSRPGEGNYEQYF.

The chain combines TRBV27 with TRBJ2-3; tentatively, D is TRBD2 (5 bases). The CDR3 is made up of 13 amino acids. The V end was cut by 5 bases, the J end by 6 bases, with 12 bases between. Germline values: CDR1 MNHEY, CDR2 SMNVEV (reference sequence). CDR3 region: CASSREPTDTQYF. DNA for the CDR3: TGTGCCAGCAGTCGGGAACCGACGGATACGCAGTATTTT.

The rearrangement uses TRBV6-6 and TRBJ2-7; D is uncertain. CDR3 length: 12 residues. V lost 9 bases to trimming and J lost 5 bases, with 14 bases between them. Per the germline V gene, CDR1 is MNHNY and CDR2 is SVGAGI (reference sequence). The CDR3 coding sequence is TGTGCCAGTATCTCCGCCCGGGACGAGCAGTACTTC. Its translation: CASISARDEQYF.

The chain links TRBV20-1 to TRBJ2-1; D possibly corresponds to TRBD2 (6 bases). V shed 7 bases and J shed 7 bases, with 11 bases lying between them. The CDR3 has 11 residues. Per the germline V gene, CDR1 is DFQATT and CDR2 is SNEGSKA (reference sequence). CDR3 nucleotide sequence: TGCAGTGGGAGGGGCCGGAATGAGCAGTTCTTC. This encodes CSGRGRNEQFF.

V usage is TRBV5-8 and J usage is TRBJ1-4; 9 bases are a match to TRBD1. In germline, CDR1 is SGHTS, CDR2 YDEGEE. The CDR3 runs to 16 residues. Trimming at V came to 3 bases and at J to 8 bases, leaving 11 bases not matched to a gene. The CDR3, as DNA: TGTGCCAGCAGCTGGGCAACAGGGGGCGCTGAAGAAAAACTGTTTTTT. Translated, it gives CASSWATGGAEEKLFF.

The V and J genes are TRBV7-2 and TRBJ1-4, with 9 positions matching TRBD1. Looked up from germline, CDR1 is SGHTA and CDR2 is FQGNSA. The CDR3 sequence is 15 residues long. V lost 5 bases and J lost 4; bases outside the gene matches: 5. In DNA form, the CDR3 reads TGTGCCAGCAGCACTTCGACAGGGGGTAATGAAAAACTGTTTTTT. It yields the protein CASSTSTGGNEKLFF. The whole variable domain, filled in from reference TRBV7-2 and TRBJ1-4, reads GAGVSQSPSNKVTEKGKDVELRCDPISGHTALYWYRQSLGQGLEFLIYFQGNSAPDKSGLPSDRFSAERTGGSVSTLTIQRTQQEDSAVYLCASSTSTGGNEKLFFGSGTQLSVL.

This clone appeared once. This chain uses TRBV7-2 with TRBJ1-4; D ambiguous. Per the germline V gene, CDR1 is SGHTA and CDR2 is FQGNSA. Trimming shortened V by 5 bases and J by 6 bases, and 13 bases separated the two germline ends. The CDR3 length is 14 residues. CDR3 DNA sequence: TGTGCCAGCAGCCACGTGGATCAGGATGAAAAACTGTTTTTT. Its translation: CASSHVDQDEKLFF.

The CDR3 here is CASSLGLYGDEQFF. Written as DNA, the CDR3 is TGTGCCAGCAGCTTAGGACTCTACGGCGATGAGCAGTTCTTC. The chain combines TRBV11-3 with TRBJ2-1, with unresolved D. V lost 1 base and J 8 bases, leaving 12 bases between the germline ends. The CDR3 runs 14 residues. Germline V lookup: CDR1 SGHNT, CDR2 YENEEA.

This clone was seen once. The J gene is TRBJ2-7, the V gene TRBV10-3; 7 bases align to TRBD2. The V gene's germline CDR1 is ENHRY and CDR2 SYGVKD. This CDR3 contains 14 residues. V was clipped by 2 bases and J by 6 bases; unmatched bases: 7. The CDR3 loop is CAISEDGGFIEQYF. For the CDR3, the DNA is TGTGCCATCAGTGAGGACGGGGGGTTCATCGAGCAGTACTTC.

This clone was counted a few times. This chain joins TRBV7-9 and TRBJ2-2, with D perhaps matching TRBD2 (6 bases). Between the trimmed V and J ends, which lost 4 bases and 7 bases, there was a span of 10 bases. This CDR3 is 13 amino acids long. Germline V gives CDR1 SEHNR, CDR2 FQNEAQ (reference sequence). CDR3 coding DNA: TGTGCCAGCAGCTCCTCCGGGGGCGGGGAGCTGTTTTTT. Its translation is CASSSSGGGELFF.

The chain has TRBV18 and TRBJ1-2; TRBD1 matches 9 bases. The junction had 12 bases not matched to a gene; V was cut back by 2 bases and J by 8 bases. The germline V gene has CDR1 KGHSH and CDR2 LQKENI. There are 16 residues in the CDR3. As DNA, the CDR3 is TGTGCCAGCTCACCAGCGATACAGGGGGCCATGTTGGGCTACACCTTC. Encoded protein: CASSPAIQGAMLGYTF.

This rearrangement joins TRBV6-1 to TRBJ1-1, with 7 nucleotides matching TRBD1. CDR3 length equals 15 residues. V shed 4 bases and J 0 bases; nucleotides not matched to a gene: 5. Germline V gives CDR1 MNHNS, CDR2 SASEGT. The CDR3 reads CASSGGQPMNTEAFF. In nucleotides, the CDR3 is TGTGCCAGCAGTGGGGGACAGCCCATGAACACTGAAGCTTTCTTT.

The chain recombines TRBV5-3 with TRBJ2-1; 8 bases agree with TRBD2. TRBV5-3 is labeled an ORF, and its function is uncertain. V dropped 6 bases and J dropped 5; count of bases not matched to a gene: 4. The CDR3 is 13 residues long. CDR3 DNA: TGTGCCAGAAACTCGCGGGAGGACAATGAGCAGTTCTTC. It encodes CARNSREDNEQFF.

This rearrangement joins TRBV15 to TRBJ1-1; 7 nucleotides line up with TRBD1. The germline CDR1 and CDR2 sequences are LNHNV and YYDKDF (reference sequence). The CDR3 sequence is 15 residues long. V trimming: 1 base; J trimming: 3 bases; junction bases outside the gene matches: 5. Written as DNA, the CDR3 is TGTGCCACCAGCAGAGGGCGACAGGGTTACACTGAAGCTTTCTTT. Translation: CATSRGRQGYTEAFF.

As concerns this clone: An end of the junction differs from the germline gene, which may be a read error. The chain combines TRBV7-7 with TRBJ2-6; D gene ambiguous. This CDR3 is 15 amino acids long. The germline V gene has CDR1 SSHAT and CDR2 FNYEAQ (reference sequence). CDR3: CASSPLNSGANVLTF. The CDR3 DNA is TGTGCTAGCAGCCCACTTAACTCTGGGGCCAACGTCCTGACTTTC.

CDR3 protein: CASSLQIGTYTEAFF. Here the CDR3 DNA reads TGTGCCAGCAGCCTACAAATCGGGACTTACACTGAAGCTTTCTTT. V gene TRBV27 combines with J gene TRBJ1-1; D perhaps matches TRBD1 (5 bases). V was clipped by 6 bases and J by 3 bases, with 17 bases between them. Germline V lookup: CDR1 MNHEY, CDR2 SMNVEV (reference sequence). This CDR3 spans 15 amino acids.

The chain links TRBV7-9 to TRBJ2-7, with TRBD2 identical over 13 bases. Trimming cost V 1 base and J 0 bases; bases outside gene matches: 9. Germline V lookup: CDR1 SEHNR, CDR2 FQNEAQ (reference sequence). The CDR3 has 19 amino acids. This chain's CDR3 is CASSLGWTSGGRSSYEQYF. CDR3 in DNA: TGTGCCAGCAGCTTAGGGTGGACTAGCGGGGGCCGTAGCTCCTACGAGCAGTACTTC.

The chain uses TRBV29-1 and TRBJ2-1; TRBD1 agrees at 10 bases. The V segment lost 6 bases and the J segment 7 bases; nucleotides outside the gene matches: 12. Germline V gene sequence: CDR1 SQVTM, CDR2 ANQGSEA. This CDR3 has 15 amino acids. In DNA, the CDR3 is TGCAGCGTGCCCCAGACAGGGGGCTTTGGGAATGAGCAGTTCTTC. It is translated as CSVPQTGGFGNEQFF.

The chain combines TRBV6-5 with TRBJ1-6, with 11 bases fitting TRBD1. With V trimmed by 2 bases and J by 7 bases, 4 bases remained unmatched. This CDR3 is built from 16 residues. Germline values: CDR1 MNHEY, CDR2 SVGAGI. The CDR3 DNA follows: TGTGCCAGCAGTTACGTTAGGGACAGGGGGAATTCACCCCTCCACTTT. It is translated as CASSYVRDRGNSPLHF.

The rearrangement joins TRBV6-5 to TRBJ2-2; 9 nucleotides align to TRBD1. Germline V gene data show CDR1 as MNHEY and CDR2 as SVGAGI. Trimming removed 5 bases from V and 7 bases from J; junction bases left unmatched: 2. The CDR3 has 13 residues. The CDR3 DNA reads TGTGCCAGCAGTAGGACAGGGGACGGGGAGCTGTTTTTT. Encoded protein: CASSRTGDGELFF.

The chain is built from TRBV7-2 and TRBJ2-5; TRBD2 aligns across 9 bases. Germline V gene data show CDR1 as SGHTA and CDR2 as FQGNSA. This CDR3 is built from 15 residues. Unmatched junction bases numbered 7, after V lost 4 bases and J lost 4 bases. CDR3 in DNA: TGTGCCAGCAGCTCCGGCGGGGGGGCGGGAGAGACCCAGTACTTC. This sequence encodes CASSSGGGAGETQYF.

This clone was detected a few times. This chain links TRBV28 with TRBJ2-7; 7 bases align to TRBD2. There are 13 residues in the CDR3. Unmatched junction bases numbered 11, after V lost 9 bases and J lost 6 bases. Germline CDR1 reads MDHEN; CDR2 reads SYDVKM. Written as DNA, the CDR3 is TGTGCCAGTGGGGGAGGGTCGCTGGGCGAGCAGTACTTC. This codes for CASGGGSLGEQYF.